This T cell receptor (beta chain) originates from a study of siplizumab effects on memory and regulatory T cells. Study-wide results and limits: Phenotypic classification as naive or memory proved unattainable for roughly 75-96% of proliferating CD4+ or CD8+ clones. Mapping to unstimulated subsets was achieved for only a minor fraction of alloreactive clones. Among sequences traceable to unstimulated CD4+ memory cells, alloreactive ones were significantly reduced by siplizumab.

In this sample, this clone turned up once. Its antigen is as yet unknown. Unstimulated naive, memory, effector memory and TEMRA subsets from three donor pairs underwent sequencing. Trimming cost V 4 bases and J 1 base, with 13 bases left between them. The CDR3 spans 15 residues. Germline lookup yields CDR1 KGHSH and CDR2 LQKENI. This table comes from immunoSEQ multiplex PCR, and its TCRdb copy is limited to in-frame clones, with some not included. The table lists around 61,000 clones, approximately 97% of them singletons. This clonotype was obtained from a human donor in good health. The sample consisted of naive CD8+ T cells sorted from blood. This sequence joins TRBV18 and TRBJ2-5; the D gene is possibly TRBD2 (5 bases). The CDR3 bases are TGTGCCAGCTCACAATCGGACTGGCTCCAAGAGACCCAGTACTTC. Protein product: CASSQSDWLQETQYF.